Each of the 13 T cell receptor beta chains below was sequenced from the same sample in a study of identical twins (dated by TCRdb to 2016 to 2018). Receptor libraries were prepared by 5' RACE. Sequenced on an Illumina HiSeq 2000. TCRdb redid the processing of the public reads, applying fastp at Q25 and MiXCR, and retained in-frame beta chains. Every CDR3 protein is listed once, alongside the most common genes and DNA of its rows. The sample profile shows 1.5 million to 2 million distinct CDR3 sequences; around 29% of them were found once. The ten largest clones represent about 0.25% of the sample. Sample: cord blood. These receptors came from a newborn girl in good health.

This clonotype showed up many times. The chain couples TRBV10-3 to TRBJ1-4; no clear D gene. Germline V gene sequence: CDR1 ENHRY, CDR2 SYGVKD. V lost 0 bases, J lost 7 bases, and 3 bases lay in between. CDR3 length: 12 amino acids. CDR3 sequence: CAISESSEKLFF. The CDR3 nucleotides are TGTGCCATCAGTGAGTCCAGTGAAAAACTGTTTTTT.

The chain has TRBV6-6 and TRBJ1-4; 8 bases are a match to TRBD1. Germline trimming cut 6 bases from V and 5 bases from J; bases unmatched to any gene: 11. From germline, CDR1 is MNHNY and CDR2 SVGAGI (reference sequence). CDR3 length equals 16 residues. This chain's CDR3 is CASRGTGRYPNEKLFF. CDR3 sequence (DNA): TGTGCCAGCAGGGGGACAGGCCGTTACCCCAATGAAAAACTGTTTTTT.

About this clonotype itself: A read error may account for a junction end that differs from germline. This chain connects TRBV7-2 to TRBJ1-6; D call uncertain. Germline CDR1 reads SGHTA; CDR2 reads FQGNSA. The length of the CDR3 is 14 residues. The CDR3 DNA sequence: TGTGCCAGCAGCTTAGTGGTGAGGGATTCACCCCCCCACTTT. Translating it yields CASSLVVRDSPPHF.

The chain joins TRBV4-1 to TRBJ1-3; D is perhaps TRBD1 (5 bases). Trimming removed 4 bases at V and 0 bases at J, with 10 bases between. Germline loops: CDR1 MGHRA, CDR2 YSYEKL. This CDR3 has 15 amino acids. The CDR3 loop is CASSPGALSGNTIYF. CDR3 coding DNA: TGCGCCAGCAGCCCCGGGGCGCTCTCTGGAAACACCATATATTTT.

This clonotype has more than one count but fewer than ten. This chain connects TRBV12-3 or TRBV12-4 to TRBJ2-7; either TRBD1 or TRBD2 may fit D (6 bases each). This CDR3 comprises 11 residues. V shed 8 bases and J shed 5 bases, with 10 bases lying between them. CDR3 DNA sequence: TGTGCCAGCGGAGGGGGGAACGAGCAGTACTTC. Its translation is CASGGGNEQYF.

This clonotype occurred a few times. The chain has TRBV3-1 and TRBJ1-1, with TRBD1 as a possible D gene (5 bases). From germline, CDR1 is LGHDT and CDR2 YNNKEL (reference sequence). The V end lost 5 bases, the J end lost 5 bases, and 18 bases lay between the germline ends. The CDR3 length is 15 residues. CDR3 in DNA: TGTGCCAGCAGCGTACCGGGGGGAAGAGGAACTGAAGCTTTCTTT. Its translation: CASSVPGGRGTEAFF.

The chain joins TRBV20-1 to TRBJ2-3; no reliable D call. The CDR3 has 13 amino acids. CDR1 and CDR2 (germline): DFQATT, SNEGSKA (reference sequence). V dropped 5 bases and J dropped 0 bases, with 9 bases sitting between them. CDR3 sequence: CSAPGHSTDTQYF. CDR3 DNA: TGCAGTGCTCCCGGCCACAGCACAGATACGCAGTATTTT.

In its sample, this clonotype was seen a few times. The V call is TRBV20-1, the J call TRBJ2-7; 10 nucleotides agree with TRBD2. CDR1 and CDR2 from the germline V gene are DFQATT and SNEGSKA (reference sequence). The V segment lost 3 bases and the J segment 4 bases; nucleotides outside the gene matches: 15. This CDR3 is 17 amino acids long. CDR3 bases: TGCAGTGCTAGGCCGGGACTAGCGTCCTGGAGGGGTTACGAGCAGTACTTC. Translating gives CSARPGLASWRGYEQYF.

There are a few counts of this clonotype. The chain carries TRBV9 and TRBJ2-1; 13 bases line up with TRBD2. The J segment lost 3 bases and the V segment lost 0 bases, leaving 3 bases of the junction unmatched. The CDR3 spans 17 residues. Germline values: CDR1 SGDLS, CDR2 YYNGEE. CDR3 DNA sequence: TGTGCCAGCAGCGTAGCGACTAGCGGGAGGAACTACAATGAGCAGTTCTTC. Residues: CASSVATSGRNYNEQFF. The variable domain in full, completed from reference TRBV9 and TRBJ2-1, reads DSGVTQTPKHLITATGQRVTLRCSPRSGDLSVYWYQQSLDQGLQFLIQYYNGEERAKGNILERFSAQQFPDLHSELNLSSLELGDSALYFCASSVATSGRNYNEQFFGPGTRLTVL.

The rearrangement links TRBV20-1 to TRBJ2-7; possible D gene TRBD2, 6 bases. The CDR3 has 14 residues. From germline, CDR1 is DFQATT and CDR2 SNEGSKA (reference sequence). With 4 bases removed from V and 1 base from J, the gap between germline ends came to 14 bases. CDR3 coding DNA: TGCAGTGCTACTCCCCGGGAGTGGTCCTACGAGCAGTACTTC. Translation: CSATPREWSYEQYF.

This chain links TRBV5-1 with TRBJ2-7; 12 bases line up with TRBD2. The DNA end favors TRBJ2-5, so the J call may be wrong. The CDR3 contains 16 residues. Looked up from germline, CDR1 is SGHRS and CDR2 is YFSETQ. CDR3 region: CASSLGLAGERKTQYF. DNA for the CDR3: TGCGCCAGCAGCTTGGGACTAGCGGGAGAGCGGAAGACCCAGTACTTC.

The chain employs TRBV4-1 and TRBJ2-7, with 9 nucleotides matching TRBD1. Germline CDR1 is MGHRA and CDR2 is YSYEKL. V was clipped by 1 base and J by 2 bases; unmatched bases: 9. This CDR3 is 17 amino acids long. The CDR3 loop reads CASSQGGTRDRAYEQYF. The CDR3 DNA reads TGCGCCAGCAGCCAAGGGGGGACCCGGGACAGGGCCTACGAGCAGTACTTC.

The J gene is TRBJ2-5, the V gene TRBV12-3 or TRBV12-4; no firm D call. The CDR3 totals 13 residues. V lost 6 bases, J lost 1 base, and 9 bases lay in between. This chain's CDR3 is CASRWSAQETQYF. The CDR3 nucleotides read TGTGCCAGCAGGTGGAGTGCCCAAGAGACCCAGTACTTC.